Listed below are T cell receptor beta chains from one sample, sequenced in a study of OX40 agonist ivuxolimab in advanced cancers. Method: immunoSEQ multiplex PCR; TCRdb's copy keeps in-frame clones and lacks some. Among some 9,800 clones listed, 77% were seen once. The starting material was CD4+ or CD8+ T cells sorted from blood, obtained in a trial of the OX40 agonist ivuxolimab. These receptors originate from an adult with an advanced solid tumor such as melanoma, head and neck, liver or kidney cancer. Each CDR3 is given with its conserved first and last residue. D genes are given only for firm matches. Clone size, where shown, is once, few, many, or a class for clones that have expanded.

-	TRBV7-9	18	medium-sized	TRBJ2-2	TGTGCCAGCAGCTCCCTCAAATCGGGGGGCATGAATATCGGGGAGCTGTTTTTT	CASSSLKSGGMNIGELFF
-	TRBV5-1	14	-	TRBJ1-2	TGCGCCAGCAGCTTGACCAGCTCTAACTATGGCTACACCTTC	CASSLTSSNYGYTF
-	TRBV28	11	-	TRBJ1-1	TGTGCCAGCCCCAGGGGCACTGAAGCTTTCTTT	CASPRGTEAFF
-	TRBV7-9	14	-	TRBJ2-7	TGTGCCAGCAGCTTAGACTTTGGGGCGGACGAGCAGTACTTC	CASSLDFGADEQYF
-	TRBV7-9	16	-	TRBJ2-3	TGTGCCAGCAGCTTAGTGGGCGATGCGACGGCAGATACGCAGTATTTT	CASSLVGDATADTQYF
-	TRBV28	17	-	TRBJ2-3	TGTGCCAGCAGTTCGGCCCGGGGGGCGGGAGTTTCAGATACGCAGTATTTT	CASSSARGAGVSDTQYF
-	TRBV27	14	-	TRBJ1-5	TGTGCCAGCAGGGGGGACGGCCCCAATCAGCCCCAGCATTTT	CASRGDGPNQPQHF
TRBD1	TRBV11-2	16	once	TRBJ2-5	TGTGCCAGCAGCCTACTTGGACAGGCCCGACAAGAGACCCAGTACTTC	CASSLLGQARQETQYF
-	TRBV13	14	-	TRBJ2-2	TGTGCCAGCAGCTTAGGCGGCTACACCGGGGAGCTGTTTTTT	CASSLGGYTGELFF
-	TRBV28	15	few	TRBJ2-1	TGTGCCAGCAGTCTTTTAGCTATTTTCCCCAATGAGCAGTTCTTC	CASSLLAIFPNEQFF
-	TRBV5-6	16	-	TRBJ2-2	TGTGCCAGCAGCTTTTTGGTTCGGGGGAACACCGGGGAGCTGTTTTTT	CASSFLVRGNTGELFF
-	TRBV6-5	13	-	TRBJ1-1	TGTGCCAGCGCCCTAGGGGCGAGGACTGAAGCTTTCTTT	CASALGARTEAFF
-	TRBV28	12	-	TRBJ1-1	TGTGCCAGCACCGCTGGGGGGGGTGAAGCTTTCTTT	CASTAGGGEAFF
-	TRBV4-1	13	-	TRBJ1-5	TGCGCCAGCAGCCAAGAGCTAGAACAGCCCCAGCATTTT	CASSQELEQPQHF
TRBD1	TRBV5-5	16	-	TRBJ1-3	TGTGCCAGCAGCTCCCGGGACAGGGGGCTTGGAAACACCATATATTTT	CASSSRDRGLGNTIYF
-	TRBV28	14	-	TRBJ2-7	TGTGCCAGCAGTTTCCGGACAGAACTCTACGAGCAGTACTTC	CASSFRTELYEQYF
-	TRBV7-2	16	once	TRBJ2-7	TGTGCCAGCAGCTTAATGGGAGGTGTCTATTCCTACGAGCAGTACTTC	CASSLMGGVYSYEQYF
-	TRBV4-1	14	-	TRBJ2-1	TGCGCCAGCAGCCAAGGAGCGAGCGGCAATGAGCAGTTCTTC	CASSQGASGNEQFF
TRBD1	TRBV29-1	15	few	TRBJ1-1	TGCAGCGTTGAGGAGGGCGGACAGGGTGAGACTGAAGCTTTCTTT	CSVEEGGQGETEAFF
-	TRBV28	15	-	TRBJ1-4	TGTGCCAGCAGTGGACCGGGACTGAGGGCTGAAAAACTGTTTTTT	CASSGPGLRAEKLFF
-	TRBV7-9	16	-	TRBJ2-1	TGTGCCAGCAGCCCTCCCCTAGCGAAAGCCTACAATGAGCAGTTCTTC	CASSPPLAKAYNEQFF
-	TRBV2	10	-	TRBJ2-1	TGTGCCAGCAAAGCGGGTGAGCAGTTCTTC	CASKAGEQFF
-	TRBV5-6	14	once	TRBJ2-7	TGTGCCAGCATGGGCAGCGCCTACTCCTACGAGCAGTACTTC	CASMGSAYSYEQYF
-	TRBV5-6	15	-	TRBJ2-7	TGTGCCAGCAGCCTAGGGACATACCCGTCCTACGAGCAGTACTTC	CASSLGTYPSYEQYF
TRBD1	TRBV15	12	-	TRBJ1-2	TGTGCCACCAAGGGACAGGGGGCTGGCTACACCTTC	CATKGQGAGYTF
TRBD1	TRBV4-1	16	-	TRBJ1-5	TGCGCCAGCAGCCAACCGAGTGGGACAGGGGATCAGCCCCAGCATTTT	CASSQPSGTGDQPQHF
TRBD2	TRBV5-5	16	-	TRBJ2-7	TGTGCCAGCAGCTCCCTGACTAGCGGGTGGTCCTACGAGCAGTACTTC	CASSSLTSGWSYEQYF
TRBD1	TRBV7-9	14	medium-sized	TRBJ2-1	TGTGCCAGCAGCTTCCGACAGGGGAGCAATGAGCAGTTCTTC	CASSFRQGSNEQFF